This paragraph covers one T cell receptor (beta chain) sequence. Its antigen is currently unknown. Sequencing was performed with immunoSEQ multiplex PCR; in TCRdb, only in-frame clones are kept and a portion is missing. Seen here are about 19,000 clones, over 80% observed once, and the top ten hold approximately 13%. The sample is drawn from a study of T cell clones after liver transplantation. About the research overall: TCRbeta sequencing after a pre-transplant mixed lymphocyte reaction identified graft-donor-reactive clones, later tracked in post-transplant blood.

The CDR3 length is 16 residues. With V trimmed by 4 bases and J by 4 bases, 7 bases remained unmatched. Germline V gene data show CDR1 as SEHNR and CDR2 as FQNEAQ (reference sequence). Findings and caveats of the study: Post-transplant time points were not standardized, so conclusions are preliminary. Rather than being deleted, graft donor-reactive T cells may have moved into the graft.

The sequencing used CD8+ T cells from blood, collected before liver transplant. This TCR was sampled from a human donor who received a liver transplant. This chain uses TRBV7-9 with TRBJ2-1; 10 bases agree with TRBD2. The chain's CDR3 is CASSSRTSGFYNEQFF. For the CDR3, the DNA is TGTGCCAGCAGCTCTAGGACTAGCGGTTTTTACAATGAGCAGTTCTTC.